The source of this T cell receptor (beta chain) is a study of T cell responses to AZD1222 COVID-19 vaccine. Whole-study findings and limits: Close to half of spike-specific TCRs reportedly recognize unmutated variant regions.

Generated by immunoSEQ multiplex PCR, the TCRdb table keeps only in-frame clones and is missing some. This sample has some 110,000 clones, with around 89% found just once. Pooled together were second doses at about 4 or about 12 weeks. The CDR3 loop spans 13 amino acids. Germline V gives CDR1 LNHDA, CDR2 SQIVND (reference sequence). The V gene lost 0 bases and the J gene lost 4 bases, with 7 bases spanning the gap. As regards this clone: Its target is not known.

Specimen: peripheral blood, collected 28 days after the second AZD1222 dose. The chain recombines TRBV19 with TRBJ2-7, with D maybe TRBD1 (6 bases). The clonotype originates from an adult who received the AZD1222 COVID-19 vaccine. The CDR3 coding sequence is TGTGCCAGTAGTATAGACAGGGGTTACGAGCAGTACTTC. Translation gives CASSIDRGYEQYF. The whole variable domain, filled in from reference TRBV19 and TRBJ2-7, reads DGGITQSPKYLFRKEGQNVTLSCEQNLNHDAMYWYRQDPGQGLRLIYYSQIVNDFQKGDIAEGYSVSREKKESFPLTVTSAQKNPTAFYLCASSIDRGYEQYFGPGTRLTVT.